This T cell receptor beta chain was sequenced in a study of blood T cell repertoires in COVID-19. The overall study: Collection of acute and convalescent COVID-19 samples took place in the United States, Italy and Spain. PBMCs, B-cell-depleted T cells, or T cells were the source of the cDNA or gDNA that made up the material.

Germline loops: CDR1 MNHEY, CDR2 SVGEGT. Trimming removed 5 bases at V and 0 bases at J, with 11 bases between. The CDR3 is made up of 16 amino acids. Source study methods: Nucleated cell counts were estimated from reference gene primer amplification. Clones were sequenced by immunoSEQ multiplex PCR, and TCRdb holds only the in-frame ones, with some missing. V and J calls and clone size are given by that table; D and trimming were obtained from the DNA. The sample shows fewer than 450,000 clones, 75% to 90% of them seen only once. Seattle researchers signed up patients amid active infection and tracked them longitudinally.

Sequenced material: peripheral blood. The clonotype originates from a woman in her fifties or sixties with COVID-19, enrolled during active disease. The chain has TRBV6-2 or TRBV6-3 and TRBJ1-6; perhaps TRBD1 as D (6 bases). The CDR3 spells CASSATGISYNSPLHF. CDR3 DNA sequence: TGTGCCAGCAGTGCCACAGGGATCTCCTATAATTCACCCCTCCACTTT.